This T cell receptor beta chain was obtained from a study of blood T cell repertoires in COVID-19. The CDR3 runs 12 residues. CDR1 and CDR2 (germline): ENHRY, SYGVKD. V shed 10 bases, J shed 4 bases, and the junction held 4 bases outside the gene matches. Original handling: Estimates of nucleated cell counts were drawn from the amplification of reference gene primers. Assay: immunoSEQ multiplex PCR; the TCRdb copy retains only in-frame clones and omits some. V and J calls and clone size are those listed in that table; D and trimming were worked out from the DNA. The repertoire holds around 180,000 clones, with roughly four fifths as singletons. This clone was observed a single time.

The gene calls are TRBV10-3 and TRBJ1-3, with 7 bases matching TRBD1. The sequenced sample consisted of peripheral blood. The source of this sequence is an elderly woman with COVID-19, enrolled during active disease. This CDR3 is CATTGAGNTIYF. In DNA form, the CDR3 reads TGTGCCACCACAGGGGCCGGAAACACCATATATTTT.